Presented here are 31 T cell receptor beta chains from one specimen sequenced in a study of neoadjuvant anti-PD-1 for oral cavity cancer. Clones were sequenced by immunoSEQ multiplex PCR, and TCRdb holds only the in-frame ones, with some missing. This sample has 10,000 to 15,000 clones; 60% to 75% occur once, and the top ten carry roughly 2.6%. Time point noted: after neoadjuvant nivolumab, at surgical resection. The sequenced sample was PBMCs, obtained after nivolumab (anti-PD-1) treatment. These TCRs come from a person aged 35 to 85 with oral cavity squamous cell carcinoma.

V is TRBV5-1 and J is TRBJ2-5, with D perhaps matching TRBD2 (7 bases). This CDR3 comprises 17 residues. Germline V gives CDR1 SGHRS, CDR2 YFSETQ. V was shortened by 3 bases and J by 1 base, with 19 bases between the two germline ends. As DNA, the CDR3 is TGCGCCAGCAGCTACGGCTTTTTTGGGGGGGCCCAAGAGACCCAGTACTTC. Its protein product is CASSYGFFGGAQETQYF.

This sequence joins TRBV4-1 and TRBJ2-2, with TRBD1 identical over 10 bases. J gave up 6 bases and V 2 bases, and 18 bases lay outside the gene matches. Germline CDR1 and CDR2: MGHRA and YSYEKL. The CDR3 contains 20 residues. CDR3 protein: CASSQYNWGQGMIKAGELFF. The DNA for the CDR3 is TGCGCCAGCAGCCAATATAATTGGGGACAGGGGATGATCAAGGCCGGGGAGCTGTTTTTT.

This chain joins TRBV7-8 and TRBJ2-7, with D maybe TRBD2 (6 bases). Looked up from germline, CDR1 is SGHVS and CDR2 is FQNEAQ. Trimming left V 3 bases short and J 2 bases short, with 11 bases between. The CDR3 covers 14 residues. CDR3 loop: CASSLEGRAYEQYF. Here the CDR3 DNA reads TGTGCCAGCAGCTTGGAGGGTAGGGCCTACGAGCAGTACTTC.

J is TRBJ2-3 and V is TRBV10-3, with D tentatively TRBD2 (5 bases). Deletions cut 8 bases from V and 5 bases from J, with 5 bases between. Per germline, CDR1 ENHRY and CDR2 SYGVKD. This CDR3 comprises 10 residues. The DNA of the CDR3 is TGTGCCATCGGAGGAGATACGCAGTATTTT. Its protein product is CAIGGDTQYF.

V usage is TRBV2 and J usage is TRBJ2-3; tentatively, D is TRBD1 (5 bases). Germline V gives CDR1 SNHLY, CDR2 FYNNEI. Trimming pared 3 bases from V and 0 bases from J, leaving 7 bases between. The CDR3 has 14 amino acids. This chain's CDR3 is CASSEGLSTDTQYF. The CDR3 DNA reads TGTGCCAGCAGTGAGGGGCTTAGCACAGATACGCAGTATTTT.

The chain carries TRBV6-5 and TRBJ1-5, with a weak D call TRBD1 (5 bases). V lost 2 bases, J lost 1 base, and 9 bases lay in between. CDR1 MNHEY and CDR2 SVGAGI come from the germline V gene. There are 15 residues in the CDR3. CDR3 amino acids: CASSYSDSSNQPQHF. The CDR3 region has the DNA TGTGCCAGCAGTTACAGCGACAGCAGCAATCAGCCCCAGCATTTT.

CDR3 region: CASTFNYNEQFF. In DNA, the CDR3 is TGCGCCAGCACCTTTAACTACAATGAGCAGTTCTTC. V and J are TRBV5-1 and TRBJ2-1; D not resolved. There are 12 residues in the CDR3. Per the germline V gene, CDR1 is SGHRS and CDR2 is YFSETQ. Trimming cost V 6 bases and J 3 bases, with 7 bases left between them. The full variable domain, completed using reference TRBV5-1 and TRBJ2-1, is KAGVTQTPRYLIKTRGQQVTLSCSPISGHRSVSWYQQTPGQGLQFLFEYFSETQRNKGNFPGRFSGRQFSNSRSEMNVSTLELGDSALYLCASTFNYNEQFFGPGTRLTVL.

The CDR3 here is CASSLPVSGRGGTGELFF. The CDR3 region has the DNA TGTGCCAGCAGCTTACCGGTTAGCGGGAGGGGAGGCACCGGGGAGCTGTTTTTT. J is TRBJ2-2 and V is TRBV7-3, with 11 bases identical to TRBD2. Germline lookup yields CDR1 SGHTA and CDR2 FQGTGA. This CDR3 is built from 18 residues. After removal of 2 bases from V and 4 bases from J, the junction contained 9 bases not matched to a gene.

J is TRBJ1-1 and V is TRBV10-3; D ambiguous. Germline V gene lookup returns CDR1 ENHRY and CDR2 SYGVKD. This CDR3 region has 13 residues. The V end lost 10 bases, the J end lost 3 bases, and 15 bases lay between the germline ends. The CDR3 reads CATWGTGDTEAFF. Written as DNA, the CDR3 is TGTGCCACCTGGGGAACGGGAGACACTGAAGCTTTCTTT.

CDR3 in DNA: TGTGTCAGAACCCCCCACGGCAGAAGGGACGAGCAGTACTTC. Encoded protein: CVRTPHGRRDEQYF. The rearrangement uses TRBV7-5 and TRBJ2-7. TRBV7-5 has pseudogene status. The CDR3 has 14 residues.

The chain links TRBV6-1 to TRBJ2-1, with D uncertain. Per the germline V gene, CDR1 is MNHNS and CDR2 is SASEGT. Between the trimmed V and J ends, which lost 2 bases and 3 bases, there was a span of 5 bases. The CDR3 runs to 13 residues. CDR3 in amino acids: CASSETNYNEQFF. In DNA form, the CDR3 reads TGTGCCAGCAGTGAAACAAACTACAATGAGCAGTTCTTC.

The CDR3 spells CASSLALQPQHF. In nucleotides, the CDR3 is TGTGCCAGCAGCTTAGCTCTTCAGCCCCAGCATTTT. This chain joins TRBV7-2 and TRBJ1-5; the D is unclear. Trimming took 0 bases from V and 6 from J, leaving 3 bases between them. Per the germline V gene, CDR1 is SGHTA and CDR2 is FQGNSA. The CDR3 is made up of 12 amino acids.

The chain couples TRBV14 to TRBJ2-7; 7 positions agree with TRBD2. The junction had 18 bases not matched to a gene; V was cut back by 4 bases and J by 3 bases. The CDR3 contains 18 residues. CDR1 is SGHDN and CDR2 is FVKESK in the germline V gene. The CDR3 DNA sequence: TGTGCCAGCAGCCGAAATGACCCCTGGATGCCGGGGGGCTACGAGCAGTACTTC. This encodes CASSRNDPWMPGGYEQYF. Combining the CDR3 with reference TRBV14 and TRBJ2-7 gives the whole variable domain EAGVTQFPSHSVIEKGQTVTLRCDPISGHDNLYWYRRVMGKEIKFLLHFVKESKQDESGMPNNRFLAERTGGTYSTLKVQPAELEDSGVYFCASSRNDPWMPGGYEQYFGPGTRLTVT.

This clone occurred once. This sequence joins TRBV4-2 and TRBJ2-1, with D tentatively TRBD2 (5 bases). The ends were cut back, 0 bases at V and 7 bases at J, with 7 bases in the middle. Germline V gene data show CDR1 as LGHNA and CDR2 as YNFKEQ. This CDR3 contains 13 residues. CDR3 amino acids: CASSQETGNEQFF. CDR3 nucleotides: TGTGCCAGCAGCCAAGAGACGGGGAATGAGCAGTTCTTC.

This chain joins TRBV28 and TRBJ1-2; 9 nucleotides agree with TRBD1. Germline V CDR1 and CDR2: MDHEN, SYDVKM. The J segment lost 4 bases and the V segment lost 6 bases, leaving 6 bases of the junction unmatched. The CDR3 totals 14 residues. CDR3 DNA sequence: TGTGCCAGCAGGTCCACAGGGGGCGTCTATGGCTACACCTTC. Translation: CASRSTGGVYGYTF.

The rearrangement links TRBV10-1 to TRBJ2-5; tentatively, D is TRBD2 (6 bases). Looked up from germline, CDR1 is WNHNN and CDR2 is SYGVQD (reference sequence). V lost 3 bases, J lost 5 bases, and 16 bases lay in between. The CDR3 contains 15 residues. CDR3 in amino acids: CASSEGRELWETQYF. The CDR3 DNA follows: TGCGCCAGCAGTGAAGGCCGGGAGCTCTGGGAGACCCAGTACTTC.

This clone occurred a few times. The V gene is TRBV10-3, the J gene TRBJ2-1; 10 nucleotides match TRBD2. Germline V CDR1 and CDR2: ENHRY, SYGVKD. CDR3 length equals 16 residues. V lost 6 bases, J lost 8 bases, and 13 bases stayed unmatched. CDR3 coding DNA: TGTGCCATCAGCCCGACAGCGGGGGGGTCGAGACATGAGCAGTTCTTC. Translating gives CAISPTAGGSRHEQFF.

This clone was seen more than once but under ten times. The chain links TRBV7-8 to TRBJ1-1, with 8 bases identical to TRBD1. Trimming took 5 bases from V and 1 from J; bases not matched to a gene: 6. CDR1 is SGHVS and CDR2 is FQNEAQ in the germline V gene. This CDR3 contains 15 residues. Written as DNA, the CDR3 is TGTGCCAGCAGCGAGTACAGGGGGAAGAACACTGAAGCTTTCTTT. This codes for CASSEYRGKNTEAFF. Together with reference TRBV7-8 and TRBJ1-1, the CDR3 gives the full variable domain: GAGVSQSPRYKVAKRGQDVALRCDPISGHVSLFWYQQALGQGPEFLTYFQNEAQLDKSGLPSDRFFAERPEGSVSTLKIQRTQQEDSAVYLCASSEYRGKNTEAFFGQGTRLTVV.

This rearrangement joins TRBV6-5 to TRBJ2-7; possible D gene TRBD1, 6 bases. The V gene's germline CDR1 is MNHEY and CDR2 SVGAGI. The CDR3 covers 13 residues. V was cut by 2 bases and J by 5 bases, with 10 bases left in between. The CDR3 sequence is CASSYTGTNEQYF. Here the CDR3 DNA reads TGTGCCAGCAGTTACACCGGGACAAACGAGCAGTACTTC.

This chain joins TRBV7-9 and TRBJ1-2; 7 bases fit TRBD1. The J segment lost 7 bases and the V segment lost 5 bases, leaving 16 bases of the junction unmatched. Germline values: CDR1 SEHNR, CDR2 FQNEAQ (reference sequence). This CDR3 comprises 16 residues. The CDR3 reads CASSLLMIQGRSGYTF. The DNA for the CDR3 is TGTGCCAGCAGCCTGCTCATGATACAGGGGCGTAGTGGCTACACCTTC.

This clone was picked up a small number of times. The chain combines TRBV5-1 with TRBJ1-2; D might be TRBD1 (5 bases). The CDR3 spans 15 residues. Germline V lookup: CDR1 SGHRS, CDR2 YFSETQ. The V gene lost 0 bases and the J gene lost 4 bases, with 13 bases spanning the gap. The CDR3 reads CASSLAYRTSYGYTF. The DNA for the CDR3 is TGCGCCAGCAGCTTGGCCTATCGGACAAGCTATGGCTACACCTTC. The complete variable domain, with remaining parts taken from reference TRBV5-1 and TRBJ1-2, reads KAGVTQTPRYLIKTRGQQVTLSCSPISGHRSVSWYQQTPGQGLQFLFEYFSETQRNKGNFPGRFSGRQFSNSRSEMNVSTLELGDSALYLCASSLAYRTSYGYTFGSGTRLTVV.

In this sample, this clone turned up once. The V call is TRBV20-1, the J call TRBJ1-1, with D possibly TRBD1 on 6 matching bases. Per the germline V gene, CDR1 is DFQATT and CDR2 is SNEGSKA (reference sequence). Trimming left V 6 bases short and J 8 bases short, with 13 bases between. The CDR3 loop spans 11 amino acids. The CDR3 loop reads CSAGITGEAFF. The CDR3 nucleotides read TGCAGTGCCGGAATCACAGGGGAAGCTTTCTTT.

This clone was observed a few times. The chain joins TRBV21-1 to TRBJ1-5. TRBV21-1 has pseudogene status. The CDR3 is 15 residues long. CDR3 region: CASSKALGSNQPQHF. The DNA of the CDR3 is TGTGCCAGCAGCAAAGCCCTGGGTAGCAATCAGCCCCAGCATTTT.

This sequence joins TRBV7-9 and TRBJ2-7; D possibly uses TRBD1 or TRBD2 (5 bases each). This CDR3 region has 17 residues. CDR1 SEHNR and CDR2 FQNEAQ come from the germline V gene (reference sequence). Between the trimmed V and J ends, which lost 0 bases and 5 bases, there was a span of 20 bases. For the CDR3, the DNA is TGTGCCAGCAGCTTAGCCCCGGGACGCCGAAAAATGGACGAGCAGTACTTC. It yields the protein CASSLAPGRRKMDEQYF. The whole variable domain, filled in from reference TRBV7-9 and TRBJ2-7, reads DTGVSQNPRHKITKRGQNVTFRCDPISEHNRLYWYRQTLGQGPEFLTYFQNEAQLEKSRLLSDRFSAERPKGSFSTLEIQRTEQGDSAMYLCASSLAPGRRKMDEQYFGPGTRLTVT.

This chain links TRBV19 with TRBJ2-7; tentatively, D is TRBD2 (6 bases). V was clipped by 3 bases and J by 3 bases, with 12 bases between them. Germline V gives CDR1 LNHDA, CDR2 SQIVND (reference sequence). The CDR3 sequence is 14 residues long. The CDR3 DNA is TGTGCCAGTAGTATTGTTCGCGGGGACTACGAGCAGTACTTC. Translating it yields CASSIVRGDYEQYF.

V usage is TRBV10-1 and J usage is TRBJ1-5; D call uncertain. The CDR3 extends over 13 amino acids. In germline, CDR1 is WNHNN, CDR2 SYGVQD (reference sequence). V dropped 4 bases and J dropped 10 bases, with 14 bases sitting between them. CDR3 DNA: TGCGCCAGCAGTGGGACTACCTCAGCCCCCCAGCATTTT. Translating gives CASSGTTSAPQHF.

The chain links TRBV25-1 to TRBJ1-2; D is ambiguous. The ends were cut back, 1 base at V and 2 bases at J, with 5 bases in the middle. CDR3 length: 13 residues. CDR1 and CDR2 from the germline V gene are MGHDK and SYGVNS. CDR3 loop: CASSESENYGYTF. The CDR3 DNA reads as TGTGCCAGCAGTGAATCGGAAAACTATGGCTACACCTTC.

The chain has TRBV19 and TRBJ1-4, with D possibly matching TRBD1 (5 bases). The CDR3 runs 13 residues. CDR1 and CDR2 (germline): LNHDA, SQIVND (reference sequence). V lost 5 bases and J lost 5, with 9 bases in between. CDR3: CASSLQGNEKLFF. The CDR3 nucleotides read TGTGCCAGTAGTTTGCAGGGCAATGAAAAACTGTTTTTT.

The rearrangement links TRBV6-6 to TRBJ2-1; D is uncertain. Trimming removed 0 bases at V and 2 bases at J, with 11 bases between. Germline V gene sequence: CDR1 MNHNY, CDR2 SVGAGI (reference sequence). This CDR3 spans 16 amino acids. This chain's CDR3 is CASSYSRRITYNEQFF. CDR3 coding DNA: TGTGCCAGCAGTTACTCGAGGCGGATTACCTACAATGAGCAGTTCTTC.

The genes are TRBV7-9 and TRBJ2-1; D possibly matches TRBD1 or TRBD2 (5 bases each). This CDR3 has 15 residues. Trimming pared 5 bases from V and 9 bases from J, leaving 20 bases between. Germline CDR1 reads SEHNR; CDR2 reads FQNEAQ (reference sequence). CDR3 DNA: TGTGCCAGCAGCCCTAGAGGGGCCTTTCGAGGTGAGCAGTTCTTC. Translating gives CASSPRGAFRGEQFF.

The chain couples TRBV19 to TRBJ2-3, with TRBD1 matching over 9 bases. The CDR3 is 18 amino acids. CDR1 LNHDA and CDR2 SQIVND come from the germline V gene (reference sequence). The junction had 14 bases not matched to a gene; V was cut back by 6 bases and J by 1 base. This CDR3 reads CASSSGTGLVGGTDTQYF. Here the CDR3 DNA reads TGTGCCAGTAGCTCCGGGACAGGGCTGGTGGGGGGCACAGATACGCAGTATTTT.